Each of the 2 T cell receptor beta chains below was sequenced from the same sample in a study of T cell responses to AZD1222 COVID-19 vaccine. Profiling relied on immunoSEQ multiplex PCR, and the TCRdb table lists in-frame clones only, not all of them. The data hold some 130,000 clones, with approximately 91% observed a single time. The sequencing here drew on peripheral blood, taken on day 0 of AZD1222 vaccination. The receptors originated from an adult in good health.

The J gene is TRBJ1-4, the V gene TRBV7-2; 7 nucleotides agree with TRBD1. The CDR3 spans 13 residues. Trimming cost V 6 bases and J 5 bases; bases outside gene matches: 3. Germline loops: CDR1 SGHTA, CDR2 FQGNSA. The CDR3 bases are TGTGCCAGCAGAAAGACAGGGAATGAAAAACTGTTTTTT. Its translation: CASRKTGNEKLFF. Filled out from reference TRBV7-2 and TRBJ1-4, the complete variable domain reads GAGVSQSPSNKVTEKGKDVELRCDPISGHTALYWYRQSLGQGLEFLIYFQGNSAPDKSGLPSDRFSAERTGGSVSTLTIQRTQQEDSAVYLCASRKTGNEKLFFGSGTQLSVL.

The chain joins TRBV6-5 to TRBJ1-3; D uncertain. The CDR3 has 15 amino acids. CDR1 and CDR2 from the germline V gene are MNHEY and SVGAGI. V lost 0 bases and J lost 0, with 6 bases in between. Written as DNA, the CDR3 is TGTGCCAGCAGTTACTCAGAGGGCTCTGGAAACACCATATATTTT. As protein: CASSYSEGSGNTIYF.